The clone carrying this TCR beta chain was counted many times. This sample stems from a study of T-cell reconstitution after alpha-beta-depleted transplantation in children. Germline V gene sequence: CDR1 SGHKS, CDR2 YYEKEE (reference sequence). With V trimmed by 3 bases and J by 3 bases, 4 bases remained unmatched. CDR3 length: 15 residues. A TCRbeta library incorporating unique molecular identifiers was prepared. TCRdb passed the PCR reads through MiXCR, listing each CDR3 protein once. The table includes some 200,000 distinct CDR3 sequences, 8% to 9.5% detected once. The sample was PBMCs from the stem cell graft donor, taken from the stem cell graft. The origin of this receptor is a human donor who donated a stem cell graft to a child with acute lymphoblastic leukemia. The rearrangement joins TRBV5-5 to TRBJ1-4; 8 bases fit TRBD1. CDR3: CASSSAQGANEKLFF. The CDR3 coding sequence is TGTGCCAGCAGCTCCGCACAGGGGGCTAATGAAAAACTGTTTTTT.